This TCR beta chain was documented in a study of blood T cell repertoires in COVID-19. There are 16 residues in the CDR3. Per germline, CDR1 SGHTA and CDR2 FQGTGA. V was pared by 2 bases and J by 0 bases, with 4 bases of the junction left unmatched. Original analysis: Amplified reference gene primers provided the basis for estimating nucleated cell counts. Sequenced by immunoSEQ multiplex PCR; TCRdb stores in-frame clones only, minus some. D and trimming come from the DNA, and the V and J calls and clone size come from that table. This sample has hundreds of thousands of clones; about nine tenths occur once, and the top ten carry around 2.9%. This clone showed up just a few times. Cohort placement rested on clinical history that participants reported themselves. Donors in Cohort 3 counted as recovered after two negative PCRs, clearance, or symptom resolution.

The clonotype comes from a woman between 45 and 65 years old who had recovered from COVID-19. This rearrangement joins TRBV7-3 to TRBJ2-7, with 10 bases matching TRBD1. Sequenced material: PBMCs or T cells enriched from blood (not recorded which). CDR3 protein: CASSLLGDRGSYEQYF. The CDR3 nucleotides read TGTGCCAGCAGCTTACTTGGGGACAGGGGCTCCTACGAGCAGTACTTC.